This T cell receptor beta chain was sequenced during a study of cytomegalovirus exposure and HLA in healthy donors. Study-wide results and limits: It was approximately 150 TCR beta chains that were listed as cytomegalovirus-associated.

Using immunoSEQ multiplex PCR, the repertoire was profiled, and TCRdb retains in-frame clones only, with some absent. The sample holds 98,000 or so clones, approximately 96% seen once. This clone was seen only once. The target antigen is unknown. CDR1 is LNHDA, CDR2 SQIVND, per germline (reference sequence). V was trimmed by 1 base and J by 4 bases, leaving 11 bases between them. This CDR3 region has 15 residues. Sequencing was performed on PBMCs. The origin of this receptor is a woman aged 18-30 years in good health and CMV-seronegative. The chain recombines TRBV19 with TRBJ1-3, with D possibly matching TRBD1 (6 bases). The CDR3 is CASSIGTGPGNTIYF. The CDR3 DNA reads as TGTGCCAGTAGTATAGGCACAGGGCCCGGAAACACCATATATTTT.